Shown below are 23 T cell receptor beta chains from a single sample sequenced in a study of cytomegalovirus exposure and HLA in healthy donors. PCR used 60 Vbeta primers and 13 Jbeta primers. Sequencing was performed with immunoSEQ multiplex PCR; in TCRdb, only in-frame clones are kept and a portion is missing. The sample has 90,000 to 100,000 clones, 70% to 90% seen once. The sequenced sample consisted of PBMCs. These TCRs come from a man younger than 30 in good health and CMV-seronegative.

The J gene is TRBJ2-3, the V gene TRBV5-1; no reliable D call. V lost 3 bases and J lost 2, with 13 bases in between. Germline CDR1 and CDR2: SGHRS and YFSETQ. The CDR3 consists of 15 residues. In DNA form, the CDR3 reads TGCGCCAGCAGCTCTGGTACTCGTCTCACAGATACGCAGTATTTT. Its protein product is CASSSGTRLTDTQYF.

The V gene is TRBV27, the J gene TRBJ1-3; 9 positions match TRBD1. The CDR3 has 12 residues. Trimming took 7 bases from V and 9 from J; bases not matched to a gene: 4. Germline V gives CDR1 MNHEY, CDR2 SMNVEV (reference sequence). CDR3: CASKTGGSTIYF. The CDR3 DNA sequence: TGTGCCAGCAAAACAGGGGGCAGCACCATATATTTT.

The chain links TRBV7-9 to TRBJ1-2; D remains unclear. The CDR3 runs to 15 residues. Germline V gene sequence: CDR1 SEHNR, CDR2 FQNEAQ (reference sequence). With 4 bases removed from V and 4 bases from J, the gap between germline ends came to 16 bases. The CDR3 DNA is TGTGCCAGCAGCTCCATAAGTGGAGGTCCCTATGGCTACACCTTC. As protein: CASSSISGGPYGYTF.

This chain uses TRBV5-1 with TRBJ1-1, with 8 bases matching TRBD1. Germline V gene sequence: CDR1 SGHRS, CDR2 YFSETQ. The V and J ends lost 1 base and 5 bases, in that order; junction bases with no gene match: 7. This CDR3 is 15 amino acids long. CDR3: CASSLSGGQGTEAFF. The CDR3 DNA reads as TGCGCCAGCAGCTTGTCAGGGGGCCAGGGGACTGAAGCTTTCTTT.

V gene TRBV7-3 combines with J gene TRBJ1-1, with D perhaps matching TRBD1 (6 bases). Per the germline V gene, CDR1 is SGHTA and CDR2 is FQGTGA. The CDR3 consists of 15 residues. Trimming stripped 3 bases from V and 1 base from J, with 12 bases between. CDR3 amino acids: CASSFGGAGNTEAFF. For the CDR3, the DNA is TGTGCCAGCAGCTTTGGGGGGGCTGGGAACACTGAAGCTTTCTTT.

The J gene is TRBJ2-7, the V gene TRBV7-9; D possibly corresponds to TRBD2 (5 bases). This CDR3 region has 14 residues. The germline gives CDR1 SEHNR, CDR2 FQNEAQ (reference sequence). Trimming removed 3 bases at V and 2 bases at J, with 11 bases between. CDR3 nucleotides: TGTGCCAGCAGCTTCCGGGATAACCCCTACGAGCAGTACTTC. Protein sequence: CASSFRDNPYEQYF.

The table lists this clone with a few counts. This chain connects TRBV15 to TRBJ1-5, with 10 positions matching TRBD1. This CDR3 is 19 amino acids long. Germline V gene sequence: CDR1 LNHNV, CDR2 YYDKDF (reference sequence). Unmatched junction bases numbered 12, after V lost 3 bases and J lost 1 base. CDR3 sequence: CATSRRQGARAGSNQPQHF. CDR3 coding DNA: TGTGCCACCAGCAGGAGACAGGGGGCGAGGGCGGGGAGCAATCAGCCCCAGCATTTT. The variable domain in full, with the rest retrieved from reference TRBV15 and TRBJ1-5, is DAMVIQNPRYQVTQFGKPVTLSCSQTLNHNVMYWYQQKSSQAPKLLFHYYDKDFNNEADTPDNFQSRRPNTSFCFLDIRSPGLGDTAMYLCATSRRQGARAGSNQPQHFGDGTRLSIL.

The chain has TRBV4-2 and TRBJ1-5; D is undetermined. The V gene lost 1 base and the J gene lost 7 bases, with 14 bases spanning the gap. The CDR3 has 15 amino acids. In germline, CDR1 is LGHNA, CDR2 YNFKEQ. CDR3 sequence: CASSQADGEAQPQHF. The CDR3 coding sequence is TGTGCCAGCAGCCAAGCGGACGGGGAGGCCCAGCCCCAGCATTTT.

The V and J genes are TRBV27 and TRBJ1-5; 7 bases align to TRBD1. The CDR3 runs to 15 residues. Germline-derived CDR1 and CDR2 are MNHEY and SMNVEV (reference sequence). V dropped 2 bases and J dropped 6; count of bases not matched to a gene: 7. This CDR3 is CASSLGGGAGQPQHF. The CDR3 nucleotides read TGTGCCAGCAGTTTAGGAGGGGGCGCGGGTCAGCCCCAGCATTTT.

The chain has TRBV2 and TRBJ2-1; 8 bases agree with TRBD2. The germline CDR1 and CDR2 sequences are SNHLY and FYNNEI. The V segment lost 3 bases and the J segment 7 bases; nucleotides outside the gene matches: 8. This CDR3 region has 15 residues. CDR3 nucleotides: TGTGCCAGCAGTGAGGATACTAGCGGCGGGAATGAGCAGTTCTTC. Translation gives CASSEDTSGGNEQFF.

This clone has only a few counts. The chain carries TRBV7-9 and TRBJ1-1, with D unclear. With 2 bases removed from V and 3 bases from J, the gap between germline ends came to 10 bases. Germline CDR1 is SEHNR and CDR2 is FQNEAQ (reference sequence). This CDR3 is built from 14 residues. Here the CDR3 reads CASSLILADTEAFF. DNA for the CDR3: TGTGCCAGCAGCTTAATCTTGGCGGACACTGAAGCTTTCTTT.

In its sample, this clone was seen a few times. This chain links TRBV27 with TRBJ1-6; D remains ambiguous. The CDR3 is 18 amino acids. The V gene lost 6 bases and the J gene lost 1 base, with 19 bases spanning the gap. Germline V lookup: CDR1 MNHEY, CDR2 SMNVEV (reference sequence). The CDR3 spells CASRAILPRESYNSPLHF. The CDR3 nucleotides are TGTGCCAGCAGGGCCATCTTGCCCCGGGAATCCTATAATTCACCCCTCCACTTT.

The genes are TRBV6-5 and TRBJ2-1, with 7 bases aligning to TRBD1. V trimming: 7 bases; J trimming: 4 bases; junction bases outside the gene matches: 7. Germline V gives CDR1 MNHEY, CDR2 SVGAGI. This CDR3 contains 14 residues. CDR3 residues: CASNPGQRYNEQFF. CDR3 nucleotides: TGTGCCAGCAACCCGGGACAGAGGTACAATGAGCAGTTCTTC.

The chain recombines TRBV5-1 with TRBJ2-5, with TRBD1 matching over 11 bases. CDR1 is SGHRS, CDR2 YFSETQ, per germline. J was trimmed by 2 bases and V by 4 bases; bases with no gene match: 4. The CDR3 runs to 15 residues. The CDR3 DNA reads TGCGCCAGCAGCGGCGGGACAGGGGGACAAGAGACCCAGTACTTC. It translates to CASSGGTGGQETQYF. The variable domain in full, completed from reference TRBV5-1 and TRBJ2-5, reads KAGVTQTPRYLIKTRGQQVTLSCSPISGHRSVSWYQQTPGQGLQFLFEYFSETQRNKGNFPGRFSGRQFSNSRSEMNVSTLELGDSALYLCASSGGTGGQETQYFGPGTRLLVL.

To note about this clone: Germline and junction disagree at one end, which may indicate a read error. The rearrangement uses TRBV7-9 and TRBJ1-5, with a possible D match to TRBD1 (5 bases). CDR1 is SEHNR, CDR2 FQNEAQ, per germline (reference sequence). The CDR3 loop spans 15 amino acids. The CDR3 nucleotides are TGTTCCAGCAGCTCTGCAGGGCAGGAAAATCAGCCCCAGCATTTT. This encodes CSSSSAGQENQPQHF.

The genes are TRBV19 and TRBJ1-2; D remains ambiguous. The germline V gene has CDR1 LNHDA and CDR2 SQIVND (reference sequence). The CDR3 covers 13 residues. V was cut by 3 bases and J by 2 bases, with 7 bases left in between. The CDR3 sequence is CASSIQVNYGYTF. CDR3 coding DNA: TGTGCCAGTAGTATCCAGGTAAACTATGGCTACACCTTC. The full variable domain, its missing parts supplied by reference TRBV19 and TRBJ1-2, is DGGITQSPKYLFRKEGQNVTLSCEQNLNHDAMYWYRQDPGQGLRLIYYSQIVNDFQKGDIAEGYSVSREKKESFPLTVTSAQKNPTAFYLCASSIQVNYGYTFGSGTRLTVV.

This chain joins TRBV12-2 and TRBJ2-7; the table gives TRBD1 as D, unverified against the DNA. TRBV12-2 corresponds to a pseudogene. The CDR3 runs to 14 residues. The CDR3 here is CASRATGSSYEQYF. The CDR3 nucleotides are TGTGCAAGTCGCGCTACAGGGAGCTCCTACGAGCAGTACTTC.

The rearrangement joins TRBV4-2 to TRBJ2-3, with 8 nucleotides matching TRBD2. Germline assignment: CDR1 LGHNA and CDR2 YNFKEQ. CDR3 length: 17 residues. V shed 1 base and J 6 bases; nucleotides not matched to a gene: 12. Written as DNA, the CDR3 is TGTGCCAGCAGCCAAGGGGGCGGGGGGCCGGTGCGGGATACGCAGTATTTT. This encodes CASSQGGGGPVRDTQYF.

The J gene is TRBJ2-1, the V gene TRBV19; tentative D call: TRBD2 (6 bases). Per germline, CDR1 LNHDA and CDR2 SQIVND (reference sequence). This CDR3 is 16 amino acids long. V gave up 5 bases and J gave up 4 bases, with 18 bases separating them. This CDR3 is CASSLPSGDQYNEQFF. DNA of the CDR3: TGTGCCAGTAGTCTCCCGTCGGGGGATCAATACAATGAGCAGTTCTTC.

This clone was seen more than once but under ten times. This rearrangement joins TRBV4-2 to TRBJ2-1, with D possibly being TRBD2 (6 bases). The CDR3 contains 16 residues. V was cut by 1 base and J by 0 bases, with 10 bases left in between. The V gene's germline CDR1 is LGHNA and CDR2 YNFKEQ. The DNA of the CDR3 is TGTGCCAGCAGCCAAGTAGCGGCAAGCTCCTACAATGAGCAGTTCTTC. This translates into CASSQVAASSYNEQFF.

CDR3 amino acids: CASGLVRGQGNEKLFF. DNA of the CDR3: TGTGCTAGTGGTTTGGTTAGGGGACAGGGGAATGAAAAACTGTTTTTT. The chain joins TRBV12-5 to TRBJ1-4; 10 bases agree with TRBD1. This CDR3 is built from 16 residues. J gave up 5 bases and V 0 bases, and 3 bases lay outside the gene matches. The V gene's germline CDR1 is LGHNT and CDR2 FRNRAP.

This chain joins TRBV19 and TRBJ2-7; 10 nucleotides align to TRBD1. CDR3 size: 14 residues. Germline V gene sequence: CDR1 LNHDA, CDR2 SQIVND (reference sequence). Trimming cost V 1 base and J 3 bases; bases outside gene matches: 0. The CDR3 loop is CASSIGDRGYEQYF. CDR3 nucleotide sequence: TGTGCCAGTAGTATAGGGGACAGGGGCTACGAGCAGTACTTC.

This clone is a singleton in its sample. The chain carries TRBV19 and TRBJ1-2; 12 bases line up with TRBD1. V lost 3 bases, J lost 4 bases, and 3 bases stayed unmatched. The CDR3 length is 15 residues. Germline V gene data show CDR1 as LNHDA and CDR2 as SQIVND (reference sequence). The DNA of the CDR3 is TGTGCCAGTAGTATTGGGACAGGGGGCACCTATGGCTACACCTTC. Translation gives CASSIGTGGTYGYTF. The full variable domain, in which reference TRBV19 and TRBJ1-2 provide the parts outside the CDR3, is DGGITQSPKYLFRKEGQNVTLSCEQNLNHDAMYWYRQDPGQGLRLIYYSQIVNDFQKGDIAEGYSVSREKKESFPLTVTSAQKNPTAFYLCASSIGTGGTYGYTFGSGTRLTVV.